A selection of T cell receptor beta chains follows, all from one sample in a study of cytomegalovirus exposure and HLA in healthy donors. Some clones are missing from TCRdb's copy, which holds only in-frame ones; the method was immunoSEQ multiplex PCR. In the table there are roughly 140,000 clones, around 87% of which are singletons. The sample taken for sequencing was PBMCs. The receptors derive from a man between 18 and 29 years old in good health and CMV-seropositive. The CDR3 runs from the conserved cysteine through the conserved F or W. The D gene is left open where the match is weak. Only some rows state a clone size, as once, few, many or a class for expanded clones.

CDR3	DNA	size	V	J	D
CASSRTGGNEQFF	TGTGCCAGCAGCCGGACAGGGGGCAATGAGCAGTTCTTC	NA	TRBV7-7	TRBJ2-1	TRBD1
CASSLGGTGLTEAFF	TGTGCCAGCAGCTTAGGGGGGACAGGGCTCACTGAAGCTTTCTTT	NA	TRBV13	TRBJ1-1	TRBD1
CASSGTGGNTEAFF	TGTGCCAGCAGCGGGACAGGGGGCAACACTGAAGCTTTCTTT	NA	TRBV7-9	TRBJ1-1	TRBD1
CASSPNPTGNEQFF	TGTGCCAGCAGCCCTAACCCGACAGGGAATGAGCAGTTCTTC	NA	TRBV7-8	TRBJ2-1	TRBD1
CASSGEWQPQHF	TGTGCCAGCTCAGGGGAGTGGCAGCCCCAGCATTTT	NA	TRBV2	TRBJ1-5	NA
CASSRGTGNYGYTF	TGTGCCAGCAGCCGCGGGACAGGGAACTATGGCTACACCTTC	NA	TRBV5-8	TRBJ1-2	TRBD1
CASSFQGLGNYGYTF	TGTGCCAGCAGTTTCCAGGGGCTAGGGAACTATGGCTACACCTTC	NA	TRBV2	TRBJ1-2	NA
CASSSRLGGYTF	TGTGCCAGCAGCTCGAGACTAGGCGGCTACACCTTC	NA	TRBV9	TRBJ1-2	NA
CASREDRTNYGYTF	TGTGCCAGTAGAGAAGACAGAACTAACTATGGCTACACCTTC	NA	TRBV19	TRBJ1-2	NA
CASSHRADYEQYF	TGTGCCAGCAGTCACAGGGCCGACTACGAGCAGTACTTC	NA	TRBV7-2	TRBJ2-7	NA
CASSVVDSSYEQYF	TGTGCCAGCAGCGTAGTAGACAGCTCCTACGAGCAGTACTTC	NA	TRBV9	TRBJ2-7	NA
CASSVGGRGEYGYTF	TGTGCCAGCAGCGTAGGGGGCAGGGGCGAATATGGCTACACCTTC	NA	TRBV9	TRBJ1-2	NA
CASSMYSGANVLTF	TGTGCCAGTAGTATGTACTCTGGGGCCAACGTCCTGACTTTC	NA	TRBV19	TRBJ2-6	NA
CASSPRRTGELFF	TGTGCCAGCAGCCCCCGTCGGACCGGGGAGCTGTTTTTT	once	TRBV11-3	TRBJ2-2	NA
CASSLVTSGKETQYF	TGTGCCAGCAGCTTAGTAACTAGCGGCAAAGAGACCCAGTACTTC	NA	TRBV11-2	TRBJ2-5	TRBD2
CASSLGTLPNQPQHF	TGCGCCAGCAGCTTAGGGACACTGCCTAATCAGCCCCAGCATTTT	NA	TRBV5-1	TRBJ1-5	NA
CASSPLGQGARDTEAFF	TGTGCCAGCTCACCCCTCGGACAGGGGGCGCGGGACACTGAAGCTTTCTTT	NA	TRBV18	TRBJ1-1	TRBD1
CASSLWRRDEQYF	TGCGCCAGCAGCTTGTGGAGGAGAGACGAGCAGTACTTC	NA	TRBV5-1	TRBJ2-7	NA
CASRQGERYGYTF	TGTGCCAGCAGACAGGGCGAGAGATATGGCTACACCTTC	NA	TRBV6-5	TRBJ1-2	NA
CASSRSGFRSYNSPLHF	TGTGCCAGCAGCCGATCAGGGTTCAGATCCTATAATTCACCCCTCCACTTT	NA	TRBV14	TRBJ1-6	NA
CASNLYGTYEQYF	TGTGCCAGCAATCTATACGGGACCTACGAGCAGTACTTC	NA	TRBV6-5	TRBJ2-7	NA
CASSQYQETQYF	TGTGCCAGCAGCCAGTACCAAGAGACCCAGTACTTC	NA	TRBV2	TRBJ2-5	NA
CATSGGAGAGNTEAFF	TGCGCCACCTCTGGCGGGGCCGGAGCGGGGAACACTGAAGCTTTCTTT	NA	TRBV5-1	TRBJ1-1	NA
CAWSPAGYRREQYF	TGTGCCTGGAGTCCCGCGGGGTATCGGCGAGAGCAGTACTTC	once	TRBV30	TRBJ2-7	NA
CAWSSLGLANNEQFF	TGTGCCTGGAGTAGCCTGGGACTAGCTAACAATGAGCAGTTCTTC	NA	TRBV30	TRBJ2-1	TRBD2
CAWSWGGGELFF	TGTGCCTGGAGTTGGGGCGGCGGGGAGCTGTTTTTT	NA	TRBV30	TRBJ2-2	NA
CASSDRDSWHGYTF	TGTGCCAGCAGTGATCGGGACAGTTGGCATGGCTACACCTTC	NA	TRBV6-1	TRBJ1-2	TRBD1
CASSLLPGQKLNTEAFF	TGTGCCAGCAGCTTACTTCCGGGACAGAAGTTGAACACTGAAGCTTTCTTT	NA	TRBV5-4	TRBJ1-1	TRBD1
CASSMSNTEAFF	TGTGCCAGTAGTATGTCAAACACTGAAGCTTTCTTT	NA	TRBV19	TRBJ1-1	NA
CAITGLGPGANYGYTF	TGTGCCATCACAGGTTTGGGGCCAGGGGCTAACTATGGCTACACCTTC	many	TRBV10-3	TRBJ1-2	NA
CASSERGLAGGQEQYF	TGCGCCAGCAGTGAAAGGGGACTAGCGGGAGGCCAAGAGCAGTACTTC	NA	TRBV10-2	TRBJ2-7	TRBD2
CASSMTGTYEQYF	TGCGCCAGCAGCATGACAGGGACCTACGAGCAGTACTTC	NA	TRBV5-1	TRBJ2-7	TRBD1
CASSLLVGGGSNYGYTF	TGTGCCAGCAGTTTATTGGTTGGGGGGGGATCTAACTATGGCTACACCTTC	NA	TRBV27	TRBJ1-2	NA
CASSQPGQATYEQYF	TGCGCCAGCAGCCAACCGGGACAGGCAACCTACGAGCAGTACTTC	NA	TRBV4-1	TRBJ2-7	TRBD1
CASSSLRTNRTTNYGYTF	TGTGCCAGCAGCTCCCTACGGACCAACAGGACTACTAACTATGGCTACACCTTC	NA	TRBV7-9	TRBJ1-2	NA
CASSDSSGSNEQFF	TGTGCCAGCAGTGACTCGTCGGGGTCCAATGAGCAGTTCTTC	NA	TRBV6-4	TRBJ2-1	NA
CAIKTGGDPQYF	TGTGCCATCAAAACTGGCGGGGACCCGCAGTATTTT	NA	TRBV10-3	TRBJ2-3	NA
CASSRDRGLHEQYF	TGTGCCAGCAGTCGGGACAGGGGGCTCCACGAGCAGTACTTC	NA	TRBV28	TRBJ2-7	TRBD1
CASSLSSYEQYF	TGTGCCAGCAGCTTGTCGTCCTACGAGCAGTACTTC	few	TRBV7-9	TRBJ2-7	NA
CASNPDRLAGAAAWETQYF	TGTGCCAGCAACCCAGACCGCCTAGCGGGGGCCGCTGCGTGGGAGACCCAGTACTTC	NA	TRBV11-2	TRBJ2-5	TRBD2
CASSILTRGFSYEQYF	TGTGCCAGTAGTATCCTGACCCGCGGGTTCTCCTACGAGCAGTACTTC	few	TRBV19	TRBJ2-7	NA
CAISEPSSGGEKLFF	TGTGCCATCAGTGAGCCGAGTTCGGGTGGTGAAAAACTGTTTTTT	NA	TRBV10-3	TRBJ1-4	NA
CSVDGRRQGTVLLWEQYF	TGCAGCGTGGATGGTCGGAGACAGGGGACTGTACTGCTGTGGGAGCAGTACTTC	once	TRBV29-1	TRBJ2-7	TRBD1
CASSPLTGNTEAFF	TGTGCCAGCTCACCCCTAACAGGGAACACTGAAGCTTTCTTT	NA	TRBV18	TRBJ1-1	NA
CAWSVSFVGQLLYEQYF	TGTGCCTGGAGTGTGTCTTTCGTGGGACAGTTACTCTACGAGCAGTACTTC	NA	TRBV30	TRBJ2-7	TRBD1
CASSSPGLAGVKNIQYF	TGTGCCAGCAGCTCGCCGGGACTAGCGGGAGTAAAAAACATTCAGTACTTC	NA	TRBV7-3	TRBJ2-4	TRBD2
CASSQDRVGNTEAFF	TGCGCCAGCAGCCAAGACAGGGTTGGGAACACTGAAGCTTTCTTT	NA	TRBV5-1	TRBJ1-1	TRBD1
CASSYTSGEYGTQYF	TGCGCCAGCAGTTACACTAGCGGGGAGTACGGGACCCAGTACTTC	few	TRBV10-2	TRBJ2-5	TRBD2
CASSVARTSGSDEQFF	TGTGCCAGCAGCGTAGCTCGGACTAGCGGGAGTGATGAGCAGTTCTTC	NA	TRBV9	TRBJ2-1	TRBD2
CASSQGTSGQETQYF	TGTGCCAGCAGCCAAGGGACTAGCGGACAAGAGACCCAGTACTTC	NA	TRBV7-3	TRBJ2-5	TRBD2